The 21 T cell receptor beta chains below come from one sample, sequenced in a study of radiotherapy plus CTLA-4 blockade in lung cancer. Clones were read by immunoSEQ multiplex PCR, and TCRdb kept only the in-frame ones, dropping some. Here the sample spans roughly 62,000 clones, roughly 77% being singletons. The sequencing here drew on peripheral blood, taken from a patient treated with radiotherapy plus ipilimumab. The receptor set was obtained from a human donor with non-small cell lung cancer who had a complete response to radiotherapy plus ipilimumab.

The V gene is TRBV30, the J gene TRBJ2-3; 8 positions agree with TRBD1. The CDR3 loop spans 13 amino acids. CDR1 is GTSNPN, CDR2 SVGIG, per germline (reference sequence). V dropped 8 bases and J dropped 2; count of bases not matched to a gene: 6. The CDR3: CANDRGPTDTQYF. The CDR3 DNA follows: TGTGCCAACGACAGGGGACCCACAGATACGCAGTATTTT.

The rearrangement links TRBV5-1 to TRBJ2-1; 8 nucleotides line up with TRBD1. From germline, CDR1 is SGHRS and CDR2 YFSETQ. This CDR3 is built from 16 residues. J gave up 2 bases and V 4 bases, and 8 bases lay outside the gene matches. The DNA for the CDR3 is TGCGCCAGCAGCCCGACCGACAGGGGAGCCTACAATGAGCAGTTCTTC. It yields the protein CASSPTDRGAYNEQFF.

The gene calls are TRBV6-5 and TRBJ2-7; no clear D. CDR3 length: 14 residues. The V and J ends lost 10 bases and 0 bases respectively, with 16 bases between them. From germline, CDR1 is MNHEY and CDR2 SVGAGI. CDR3 residues: CAILQRISSYEQYV. Here the CDR3 DNA reads TGTGCCATCCTCCAAAGGATCAGCTCCTACGAGCAGTACGTC.

The rearrangement uses TRBV19 and TRBJ1-5; no reliable D call. The germline V gene encodes CDR1 LNHDA and CDR2 SQIVND (reference sequence). Trimming removed 2 bases at V and 0 bases at J, with 5 bases between. The CDR3 is 14 amino acids. CDR3 sequence: CASSIFDSNQPQHF. The DNA for the CDR3 is TGTGCCAGTAGTATATTCGATAGCAATCAGCCCCAGCATTTT.

CDR3 nucleotides: TGTGCCAGCAGCCAAGAATATCGGCAGGGAAGTACTGAAGCTTTCTTT. Protein product: CASSQEYRQGSTEAFF. V usage is TRBV4-2 and J usage is TRBJ1-1; D is perhaps TRBD1 (5 bases). The germline V gene encodes CDR1 LGHNA and CDR2 YNFKEQ. Trimming took 0 bases from V and 5 from J, leaving 16 bases between them. This CDR3 comprises 16 residues.

The genes are TRBV19 and TRBJ1-5; 8 nucleotides agree with TRBD1. This CDR3 is built from 15 residues. The ends lost 4 bases at V and 3 bases at J; junction bases unmatched: 5. Per the germline V gene, CDR1 is LNHDA and CDR2 is SQIVND (reference sequence). CDR3 amino acids: CASSTFRGPNQPQHF. The CDR3 DNA sequence: TGTGCCAGTAGTACCTTCAGGGGGCCCAATCAGCCCCAGCATTTT.

The genes are TRBV15 and TRBJ1-5, with unresolved D. Germline V gives CDR1 LNHNV, CDR2 YYDKDF (reference sequence). The CDR3 covers 15 residues. V shed 1 base and J shed 3 bases, with 10 bases lying between them. The CDR3 bases are TGTGCCACCAGCAGAGGGGTGGGAAACAATCAGCCCCAGCATTTT. Amino acid sequence: CATSRGVGNNQPQHF. Full variable domain (remainder filled in from reference TRBV15 and TRBJ1-5): DAMVIQNPRYQVTQFGKPVTLSCSQTLNHNVMYWYQQKSSQAPKLLFHYYDKDFNNEADTPDNFQSRRPNTSFCFLDIRSPGLGDTAMYLCATSRGVGNNQPQHFGDGTRLSIL.

This clone came up once. This sequence joins TRBV15 and TRBJ1-2, with D possibly TRBD1 on 6 matching bases. Germline V CDR1 and CDR2: LNHNV, YYDKDF (reference sequence). The length of the CDR3 is 15 residues. V dropped 1 base and J dropped 4 bases, with 13 bases sitting between them. This CDR3 reads CATSRARTAGYGYTF. The DNA of the CDR3 is TGTGCCACCAGCAGAGCCCGGACAGCGGGCTATGGCTACACCTTC.

This chain connects TRBV5-1 to TRBJ2-1; TRBD2 aligns across 7 bases. Losses at the gene ends were 2 bases for V and 5 bases for J; bases not matched to a gene: 7. The CDR3 sequence is 15 residues long. CDR1 and CDR2 from the germline V gene are SGHRS and YFSETQ. In DNA form, the CDR3 reads TGCGCCAGCAGCTTCCGGCGGGAGTGGGACAATGAGCAGTTCTTC. Amino acid sequence: CASSFRREWDNEQFF.

The chain uses TRBV7-6 and TRBJ2-7; the match to TRBD2 covers 8 bases. Germline trimming cut 1 base from V and 6 bases from J; bases unmatched to any gene: 8. There are 15 residues in the CDR3. Germline CDR1 is SGHVS and CDR2 is FNYEAQ. The CDR3 here is CASSLGVGGAGEQYF. The CDR3 DNA is TGTGCCAGCAGCTTAGGTGTCGGGGGGGCAGGCGAGCAGTACTTC.

The V and J genes are TRBV27 and TRBJ2-1; D could derive from TRBD1 or TRBD2 (6 bases each). CDR1 is MNHEY, CDR2 SMNVEV, per germline (reference sequence). The ends were cut back, 2 bases at V and 8 bases at J, with 16 bases in the middle. The CDR3 is 15 amino acids. CDR3 bases: TGTGCCAGCAGTTTACGAGGGGGGCCCTGGTATGAGCAGTTCTTC. Its translation is CASSLRGGPWYEQFF.

This sequence joins TRBV6-5 and TRBJ2-5; D is ambiguous. The V gene's germline CDR1 is MNHEY and CDR2 SVGAGI. V lost 6 bases and J lost 7, with 15 bases in between. The CDR3 covers 13 residues. The CDR3 region has the DNA TGTGCCAGCAGGAACGGGTTTGGTCGGACCCAGTACTTC. Protein product: CASRNGFGRTQYF.

This clone was counted a single time. The chain uses TRBV7-6 and TRBJ1-6, with 9 bases fitting TRBD1. Germline CDR1 and CDR2: SGHVS and FNYEAQ. The CDR3 sequence is 16 residues long. The ends lost 1 base at V and 6 bases at J; junction bases unmatched: 4. The CDR3 nucleotides are TGTGCCAGCAGCTTAGGTGACAGGGGGAGTAATTCACCCCTCCACTTT. Protein sequence: CASSLGDRGSNSPLHF.

The V gene is TRBV27, the J gene TRBJ2-7; the match to TRBD2 covers 10 bases. The CDR3 has 15 amino acids. The germline CDR1 and CDR2 sequences are MNHEY and SMNVEV (reference sequence). Trimming removed 6 bases from V and 4 bases from J; junction bases left unmatched: 9. The CDR3, as DNA: TGTGCCAGCAGGGGATCTAGCGGGAGTAGGTACGAGCAGTACGTC. It specifies CASRGSSGSRYEQYV.

This chain joins TRBV7-9 and TRBJ1-5, with 7 bases fitting TRBD1. The CDR3 covers 13 residues. The germline V gene encodes CDR1 SEHNR and CDR2 FQNEAQ (reference sequence). V lost 5 bases, J lost 4 bases, and 2 bases stayed unmatched. CDR3 in DNA: TGTGCCAGCAGCCAGACAGGGAATCAGCCCCAGCATTTT. This encodes CASSQTGNQPQHF. The full variable domain, rest sourced from reference TRBV7-9 and TRBJ1-5, is DTGVSQNPRHKITKRGQNVTFRCDPISEHNRLYWYRQTLGQGPEFLTYFQNEAQLEKSRLLSDRFSAERPKGSFSTLEIQRTEQGDSAMYLCASSQTGNQPQHFGDGTRLSIL.

J is TRBJ1-1 and V is TRBV28; 9 bases match TRBD1. The V segment lost 7 bases and the J segment 5 bases; nucleotides outside the gene matches: 8. The germline V gene encodes CDR1 MDHEN and CDR2 SYDVKM. The CDR3 contains 14 residues. The CDR3, as DNA: TGTGCCAGCACCCTTGAGGACAGGGGAACTGAAGCTTTCTTT. The encoded protein is CASTLEDRGTEAFF.

This chain links TRBV29-1 with TRBJ2-7; the match to TRBD2 covers 8 bases. CDR1 is SQVTM and CDR2 is ANQGSEA in the germline V gene. Unmatched junction bases numbered 10, after V lost 1 base and J lost 2 bases. CDR3 length: 16 residues. CDR3 coding DNA: TGCAGCGTTGAAGGGGCGTGGCGGGAGGAACCCTACGAGCAGTACGTC. As protein: CSVEGAWREEPYEQYV.

The chain joins TRBV6-1 to TRBJ2-3; unclear D gene. The V end lost 8 bases, the J end lost 2 bases, and 11 bases lay between the germline ends. Germline V gives CDR1 MNHNS, CDR2 SASEGT. The CDR3 is 13 residues long. The CDR3 bases are TGTGCCAGCGGTGGGCGGAACACAGATACGCAGTATTTT. Amino acid sequence: CASGGRNTDTQYF.

This rearrangement joins TRBV12-5 to TRBJ2-5; 11 bases are shared with TRBD1. Trimming removed 6 bases from V and 4 bases from J; junction bases left unmatched: 7. Per the germline V gene, CDR1 is LGHNT and CDR2 is FRNRAP. The CDR3 is made up of 15 amino acids. CDR3 in DNA: TGTGCTAGTGGGGGAGGGACAGGGGGTGTAGAGACCCAGTACTTC. Translation: CASGGGTGGVETQYF.

The V and J genes are TRBV10-1 and TRBJ2-7, with D uncertain. Germline CDR1 and CDR2: WNHNN and SYGVQD (reference sequence). The ends were cut back, 0 bases at V and 2 bases at J, with 14 bases in the middle. The CDR3 has 16 amino acids. The CDR3 loop is CASSESTLGLPYEQYF. In DNA form, the CDR3 reads TGCGCCAGCAGTGAGTCGACTCTGGGCCTTCCCTACGAGCAGTACTTC.

This chain joins TRBV19 and TRBJ1-1; D uncertain. Germline assignment: CDR1 LNHDA and CDR2 SQIVND (reference sequence). The V end lost 4 bases, the J end lost 0 bases, and 12 bases lay between the germline ends. CDR3 length equals 15 residues. In DNA, the CDR3 is TGTGCCAGTAGTAGCCCACGGACGGTGAACACTGAAGCTTTCTTT. Encoded protein: CASSSPRTVNTEAFF.